This T cell receptor (beta chain) is from a study of cytomegalovirus exposure and HLA in healthy donors. The data were produced by immunoSEQ multiplex PCR, yet TCRdb's version contains in-frame clones alone and is incomplete. Of 110,000 or so clones listed, around 85% are singletons. This CDR3 has 13 amino acids. Germline values: CDR1 SGHDT, CDR2 YYEEEE. V lost 1 base and J 4 bases, leaving 9 bases between the germline ends. While the first cohort had around 700 subjects, the donors belonged to the separate validation cohort of over a hundred subjects. The sample consisted of PBMCs. The rearrangement links TRBV5-6 to TRBJ2-7; D gene unclear. The TCR sequence derives from a woman between 18 and 30 years old in good health and CMV-seronegative. CDR3 amino acids: CASSLRRNYEQYF. The DNA for the CDR3 is TGTGCCAGCAGCTTGAGGCGGAATTACGAGCAGTACTTC.